These T cell receptor beta chains were read from a single sample in a study of cytomegalovirus exposure and HLA in healthy donors. Assay used: immunoSEQ multiplex PCR; TCRdb lists only in-frame clones, some missing. This sample carries approximately 200,000 clones, over 65% of them seen once, and the ten largest clones take 15%. The sequencing sample was made of PBMCs. These receptors all come from a man aged 40-50 years in good health and CMV-seronegative. CDR3s include the opening cysteine and the closing phenylalanine or tryptophan. A D gene is named only where the DNA matches it firmly. Clone sizes are given selectively: once, few, many, or a class where the clone is expanded.

V	D	J	size	DNA	CDR3
TRBV9	TRBD1	TRBJ2-3	NA	TGTGCCAGCAGCGGATGGACAGGGTTTGATACGCAGTATTTT	CASSGWTGFDTQYF
TRBV5-6	TRBD1	TRBJ1-1	NA	TGTGCCAGCAGCTTGGGGACAGGGGAAGCTTTCTTT	CASSLGTGEAFF
TRBV25-1	TRBD1	TRBJ2-7	NA	TGTGCCAGCAGTGAATCTTGGCTGGACAGGGGAGCGTCCTACGAGCAGTACTTC	CASSESWLDRGASYEQYF
TRBV19	NA	TRBJ2-3	NA	TGTGCCAGTAGATGGTCCCCCACTTCTACAGATACGCAGTATTTT	CASRWSPTSTDTQYF
TRBV6-5	NA	TRBJ1-4	NA	TGTGCCAGCAGTTATGGGGGCAGTTCTAATGAAAAACTGTTTTTT	CASSYGGSSNEKLFF
TRBV30	NA	TRBJ2-7	NA	TGTGCCTGGGACGACAGGTACTACGAGCAGTACTTC	CAWDDRYYEQYF
TRBV6-5	TRBD1	TRBJ2-5	NA	TGTGCCAGCAGACAGGGGTGGGAAGAGACCCAGTACTTC	CASRQGWEETQYF
TRBV19	TRBD2	TRBJ2-2	NA	TGTGCCAGTAGAGATTTAGGGACTAGCGGGATCACCGGGGAGCTGTTTTTT	CASRDLGTSGITGELFF
TRBV29-1	NA	TRBJ2-7	NA	TGCAGCGTGACCATGGGGAGCTCCTACGAGCAGTACTTC	CSVTMGSSYEQYF
TRBV7-3	NA	TRBJ1-1	NA	TGTGCCAGCAGCTCAGGGATTCACACTGAAGCTTTCTTT	CASSSGIHTEAFF
TRBV5-1	NA	TRBJ1-1	NA	TGCGCCAGCAGCTTGTTACAGAACACTGAAGCTTTCTTT	CASSLLQNTEAFF
TRBV28	TRBD1	TRBJ1-1	NA	TGTGCCAGCAGTTCTGGACAGGGAAGAAGTACTGAAGCTTTCTTT	CASSSGQGRSTEAFF
TRBV28	TRBD1	TRBJ2-7	NA	TGTGCCAGTCTCGGTGAGGCAGGGGGCTCCTACGAGCAGTACTTC	CASLGEAGGSYEQYF
TRBV6-5	TRBD1	TRBJ1-2	NA	TGTGCCAGCAGTTACTCGAGGTTCACAGGGGGCTATGGCTACACCTTC	CASSYSRFTGGYGYTF
TRBV7-9	NA	TRBJ1-5	NA	TGTGCCAGCAGCACTCGGACGGGGAATCAGCCCCAGCATTTT	CASSTRTGNQPQHF
TRBV6-4	TRBD1	TRBJ1-4	once	TGTGCCAGCAGGACGGACAGGGTGCGTAGAAATGAAAAACTGTTTTTT	CASRTDRVRRNEKLFF
TRBV10-3	TRBD2	TRBJ2-1	NA	TGTGCCAACAGACTAGCGGGGCCTACAAACAATGAGCAGTTCTTC	CANRLAGPTNNEQFF
TRBV6-5	TRBD1	TRBJ1-5	NA	TGTGCCAGCAGTTACTCCAGGGGGCAGCCCCAGCATTTT	CASSYSRGQPQHF
TRBV28	TRBD1	TRBJ1-4	NA	TGTGCCAGCAGTTTTATGTCGGGACAGTCTGAAAAACTGTTTTTT	CASSFMSGQSEKLFF
TRBV7-2	TRBD2	TRBJ2-7	NA	TGTGCCAGCAGCCGTTCGGGACTAGCGGGAGCCTACGAGCAGTACTTC	CASSRSGLAGAYEQYF
TRBV11-2	NA	TRBJ2-7	NA	TGTGCCAGCAGCTCCATCAGGGGACCGAGATCATACGAGCAGTACTTC	CASSSIRGPRSYEQYF
TRBV15	TRBD1	TRBJ2-2	few	TGTGCCACCAGCAGACCCGGACAGGGAAGGAACACCGGGGAGCTGTTTTTT	CATSRPGQGRNTGELFF
TRBV7-9	NA	TRBJ2-2	NA	TGTGCCAGCAGCCCGGACTGGAACACCGGGGAGCTGTTTTTT	CASSPDWNTGELFF
TRBV6-1	TRBD1	TRBJ1-6	NA	TGTGCCAGCAGTGTTTCAGGGGGCGCGACTTCACCCCTCCACTTT	CASSVSGGATSPLHF
TRBV5-1	NA	TRBJ2-7	NA	TGCGCCAGCAGCTTAGGTAGGGCAGGGAAGGAGGGCGAGCAGTACTTC	CASSLGRAGKEGEQYF
TRBV7-2	NA	TRBJ2-1	once	TGTGCCAGCTCAGGGGTATACAATGAGCAGTTCTTC	CASSGVYNEQFF
TRBV4-1	TRBD1	TRBJ1-3	NA	TGCGCCAGCAGCCACCGGGACAGCTCTGGAAACACCATATATTTT	CASSHRDSSGNTIYF
TRBV7-2	TRBD1	TRBJ2-1	few	TGTGCCAGCAGCTCGGGACAGGGCCACTACAATGAGCAGTTCTTC	CASSSGQGHYNEQFF
TRBV2	TRBD2	TRBJ2-1	few	TGTGCCAGCAGTGAAGTCGGGGGGGCCAACAATGAGCAGTTCTTC	CASSEVGGANNEQFF
TRBV18	NA	TRBJ2-3	NA	TGTGCCAGCTCACCCCTGACTTCATCAGATACGCAGTATTTT	CASSPLTSSDTQYF
TRBV15	TRBD1	TRBJ2-5	NA	TGTGCCACCAGCAGAGATGGGTCGCAGGGGGCGGTCGAGACCCAGTACTTC	CATSRDGSQGAVETQYF
TRBV7-3	TRBD1	TRBJ2-5	NA	TGTGCCAGCAGCTCGGGACAGGGAGAGACCCAGTACTTC	CASSSGQGETQYF
TRBV10-3	TRBD1	TRBJ1-2	NA	TGTGCCATCAGTGCCTCCTCCCCGGGGGCAGGGGGCTATGGCTACACCTTC	CAISASSPGAGGYGYTF
TRBV6-6	NA	TRBJ2-7	once	TGTGCCAGCAGTTACTCCGCGGGGAGCTCCTACGAGCAGTACTTC	CASSYSAGSSYEQYF
TRBV11-2	TRBD2	TRBJ2-5	once	TGTGCCAGCAGCTTAGGACTAGCGGGAGTCTCAGAGACCCAGTACTTC	CASSLGLAGVSETQYF
TRBV12-5	TRBD2	TRBJ2-1	NA	TGTGCTAAACGGACTAGCGGTTACAATGAGCAGTTCTTC	CAKRTSGYNEQFF
TRBV27	TRBD1	TRBJ1-2	NA	TGTGCCAGCAGGACAGGGGCTGGAGGCTACACCTTC	CASRTGAGGYTF
TRBV19	TRBD2	TRBJ2-7	NA	TGTGCCAGTAGTTCGCTAGCGGGGAGCTCCTACGAGCAGTACTTC	CASSSLAGSSYEQYF
TRBV25-1	NA	TRBJ1-3	once	TGTGCCAGCAGTGAATACCTAATCTCGAGAGGAAACACCATATATTTT	CASSEYLISRGNTIYF
TRBV5-6	NA	TRBJ2-7	NA	TGTGCCAGCAGCTTGTTCCAGGGTTTCCCCACCTACGAGCAGTACTTC	CASSLFQGFPTYEQYF
TRBV2	NA	TRBJ1-6	NA	TGTGCCAGCAGGGACGGTCGCACCGGGGGTTCACCCCTCCACTTT	CASRDGRTGGSPLHF
TRBV6-1	NA	TRBJ1-1	NA	TGTGCCAGCAGTGAAGTCGAGACAGGTCCATCGACGGCTTTCTTT	CASSEVETGPSTAFF
TRBV6-6	TRBD1	TRBJ2-1	NA	TGTGCCAGCAGTCGGGGACAGAGCTCCTACAATGAGCAGTTCTTC	CASSRGQSSYNEQFF
TRBV27	NA	TRBJ2-7	NA	TGTGCCAGCAGTCCCCTTCCTTCGACAGGTCTCGGGGAGCAGTACTTC	CASSPLPSTGLGEQYF
TRBV5-4	NA	TRBJ1-1	NA	TGTGCCAGCAGCTGGGCTGGGGGGGCCAACCTTGAAGCTTTCTTT	CASSWAGGANLEAFF
TRBV29-1	NA	TRBJ2-3	NA	TGCAGCGTTGTAGGTGGGGGCACCACAGATACGCAGTATTTT	CSVVGGGTTDTQYF
TRBV27	TRBD1	TRBJ2-7	NA	TGTGCCAGCAGCCGGGACAGGGACTCCTACGAGCAGTACTTC	CASSRDRDSYEQYF
TRBV5-1	NA	TRBJ2-2	NA	TGCGCCAGCAGCTTAGTACAGGCCGACGGGGAGCTGTTTTTT	CASSLVQADGELFF
TRBV6-5	TRBD1	TRBJ1-1	NA	TGTGCCAGCAGTCCCCGGGACAGGGGGCATATTGAAGCTTTCTTT	CASSPRDRGHIEAFF
TRBV21-1	NA	TRBJ2-5	NA	TGTGCCAGCAGCAAAGCACCGCAGGGTACGCGAGAGACCCAGTACTTC	CASSKAPQGTRETQYF
TRBV29-1	NA	TRBJ2-7	once	TGCAGCGTTTCGGGGGGCCGTTACGAGCAGTACTTC	CSVSGGRYEQYF
TRBV6-4	NA	TRBJ2-2	NA	TGTGCCAGCAGTGACCTGAACACCGGGGAGCTGTTTTTT	CASSDLNTGELFF
TRBV2	NA	TRBJ1-5	NA	TGTGCCAGCAGTGGGCCGAATCGGGGTCAGCCCCAGCATTTT	CASSGPNRGQPQHF
TRBV19	NA	TRBJ2-2	once	TGTGCCAGTACGCCGGGACTGAGGACCGGGGAGCTGTTTTTT	CASTPGLRTGELFF
TRBV6-5	NA	TRBJ1-5	NA	TGTGCCAGCAGCTTAACAGGGTACCGACAGCCCCAGCATTTT	CASSLTGYRQPQHF
TRBV10-3	TRBD1	TRBJ1-5	NA	TGTGCCATCAGAGGACAGGGCAATCAGCCCCAGCATTTT	CAIRGQGNQPQHF
TRBV29-1	NA	TRBJ1-1	NA	TGCAGCGTTACGGGGAACACTGAAGCTTTCTTT	CSVTGNTEAFF
TRBV13	NA	TRBJ1-1	NA	TGTGCCGGGAGTACACGGTTGAACACTGAAGCTTTCTTT	CAGSTRLNTEAFF
TRBV27	NA	TRBJ2-1	NA	TGTGCCAGCAGTTTATCGAGTGGCAATGAGCAGTTCTTC	CASSLSSGNEQFF